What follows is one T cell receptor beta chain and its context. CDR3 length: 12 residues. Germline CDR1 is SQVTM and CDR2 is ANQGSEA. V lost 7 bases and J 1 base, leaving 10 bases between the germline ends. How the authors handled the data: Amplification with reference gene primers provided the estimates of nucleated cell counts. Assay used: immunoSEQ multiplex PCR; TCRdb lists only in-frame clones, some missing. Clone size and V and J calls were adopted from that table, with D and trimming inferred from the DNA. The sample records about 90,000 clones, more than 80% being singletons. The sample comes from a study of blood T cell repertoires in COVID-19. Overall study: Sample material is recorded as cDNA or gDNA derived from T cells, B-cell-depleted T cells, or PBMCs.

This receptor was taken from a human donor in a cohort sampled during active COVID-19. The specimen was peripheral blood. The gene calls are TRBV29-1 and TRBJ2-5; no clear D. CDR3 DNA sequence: TGCAGCGCAGAAGTTAGCCAAGAGACCCAGTACTTC. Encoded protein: CSAEVSQETQYF.